These 25 T cell receptor beta chains came from one sample sequenced in a study of cytotoxic CD8 clonotypes in ibrutinib-treated CLL. TCRdb's table, derived via immunoSEQ multiplex PCR, lists solely in-frame clones and lacks some. Of approximately 150,000 clones listed, around nine tenths were seen once; the top ten hold approximately 3%. The sequencing used PBMCs, collected at disease progression, from a patient treated with ibrutinib. Receptor source: a human donor with chronic lymphocytic leukemia.

The chain recombines TRBV28 with TRBJ2-7; 8 nucleotides line up with TRBD2. Germline V gene sequence: CDR1 MDHEN, CDR2 SYDVKM. Trimming at V came to 6 bases and at J to 7 bases, leaving 17 bases not matched to a gene. The CDR3 has 16 amino acids. In DNA form, the CDR3 reads TGTGCCAGCAGCTACCTAGGCGGGGGGCGGGGTAAAGAGCAGTACTTC. Translated, it gives CASSYLGGGRGKEQYF.

This sequence joins TRBV5-1 and TRBJ2-3, with 8 bases lining up with TRBD2. The CDR3 has 16 amino acids. Trimming took 4 bases from V and 2 from J; bases not matched to a gene: 9. From germline, CDR1 is SGHRS and CDR2 YFSETQ. The CDR3 sequence: CASSTWGAGVTDTQYF. For the CDR3, the DNA is TGCGCCAGCAGCACCTGGGGAGCGGGGGTCACAGATACGCAGTATTTT.

This clone was found a few times. The chain combines TRBV27 with TRBJ1-2; D is undetermined. V lost 4 bases and J lost 0, with 9 bases in between. Germline V CDR1 and CDR2: MNHEY, SMNVEV (reference sequence). The CDR3 totals 14 residues. The CDR3 bases are TGTGCCAGCAGTTCCGCGCTAACTAACTATGGCTACACCTTC. It codes for CASSSALTNYGYTF.

The chain joins TRBV4-2 to TRBJ2-7, with D possibly TRBD2 on 6 matching bases. This CDR3 contains 16 residues. V lost 0 bases to trimming and J lost 4 bases, with 16 bases between them. The germline gives CDR1 LGHNA, CDR2 YNFKEQ. The CDR3 reads CASSQDLRGGYYEQYF. DNA of the CDR3: TGTGCCAGCAGCCAAGATCTTCGTGGGGGGTATTACGAGCAGTACTTC.

The chain carries TRBV9 and TRBJ2-5; 13 bases fit TRBD2. Germline V gene lookup returns CDR1 SGDLS and CDR2 YYNGEE. Trimming cost V 3 bases and J 5 bases; bases outside gene matches: 10. CDR3 length equals 17 residues. Here the CDR3 DNA reads TGTGCCAGCAGCGCCAGTGGACTAGCGGGAGCTGGGGAGACCCAGTACTTC. Protein sequence: CASSASGLAGAGETQYF.

The chain carries TRBV6-5 and TRBJ2-1, with D uncertain. The CDR3 totals 14 residues. Trimming cost V 4 bases and J 9 bases, with 16 bases left between them. Germline CDR1 is MNHEY and CDR2 is SVGAGI. Here the CDR3 DNA reads TGTGCCAGCAGTTTTTCCGGTCTGTCTAGTGAGCAGTTCTTC. Translation gives CASSFSGLSSEQFF.

This chain links TRBV2 with TRBJ2-7; D is unclear. The CDR3 has 15 residues. Germline V lookup: CDR1 SNHLY, CDR2 FYNNEI. Trimming removed 3 bases at V and 3 bases at J, with 15 bases between. The CDR3 nucleotides are TGTGCCAGCAGTGATGTCTTACAGTCTGACTACGAGCAGTACTTC. Translated: CASSDVLQSDYEQYF.

The J gene is TRBJ2-3, the V gene TRBV19; 9 bases are shared with TRBD1. Germline trimming cut 6 bases from V and 6 bases from J; bases unmatched to any gene: 4. The CDR3 has 13 residues. The germline CDR1 and CDR2 sequences are LNHDA and SQIVND (reference sequence). In DNA form, the CDR3 reads TGTGCCAGTAGGGACAGGGGTAGGGATACGCAGTATTTT. This encodes CASRDRGRDTQYF.

V gene TRBV7-6 combines with J gene TRBJ2-7; 8 nucleotides match TRBD2. The CDR3 has 14 residues. V lost 4 bases, J lost 7 bases, and 9 bases stayed unmatched. Germline V gives CDR1 SGHVS, CDR2 FNYEAQ. The CDR3 spells CASSYSGKGEEQYF. The CDR3 DNA is TGTGCCAGCAGCTATAGCGGGAAAGGGGAAGAGCAGTACTTC.

This clone was observed a single time. This sequence joins TRBV12-2 and TRBJ1-5. TRBV12-2 is labeled a pseudogene. CDR3 length: 12 amino acids. The CDR3 sequence: CASRVESQPQHF. The DNA for the CDR3 is TGTGCAAGTCGCGTTGAGTCTCAGCCCCAGCATTTT.

This rearrangement joins TRBV2 to TRBJ2-1; a possible D gene is TRBD2 (6 bases). The germline V gene encodes CDR1 SNHLY and CDR2 FYNNEI. The CDR3 is 17 residues long. Trimming removed 7 bases at V and 0 bases at J, with 19 bases between. For the CDR3, the DNA is TGTGCCAGCACCCTTCGGGGTAGCGGAAACTCCTACAATGAGCAGTTCTTC. It specifies CASTLRGSGNSYNEQFF.

The chain couples TRBV29-1 to TRBJ2-3; 9 bases fit TRBD2. CDR3 size: 15 residues. Germline CDR1 reads SQVTM; CDR2 reads ANQGSEA. The junction had 6 bases not matched to a gene; V was cut back by 4 bases and J by 1 base. The CDR3 DNA follows: TGCAGCGTTGGGCCTAGCGGGACCCGCACAGATACGCAGTATTTT. Its protein is CSVGPSGTRTDTQYF.

The chain links TRBV5-4 to TRBJ2-7; 14 bases line up with TRBD2. This CDR3 has 16 amino acids. The germline CDR1 and CDR2 sequences are SGHNT and YYREEE (reference sequence). J was trimmed by 6 bases and V by 0 bases; bases with no gene match: 5. The CDR3 reads CASSLGTSGRTREQYF. CDR3 coding DNA: TGTGCCAGCAGCTTGGGGACTAGCGGGAGGACTCGCGAGCAGTACTTC.

V is TRBV10-3 and J is TRBJ2-3, with 14 bases lining up with TRBD2. The junction had 0 bases not matched to a gene; V was cut back by 9 bases and J by 4 bases. The CDR3 consists of 13 residues. The germline gives CDR1 ENHRY, CDR2 SYGVKD. CDR3 loop: CAMTSGRADTQYF. The CDR3 DNA reads TGTGCCATGACTAGCGGGAGGGCAGATACGCAGTATTTT.

The chain combines TRBV6-1 with TRBJ1-5; 8 bases fit TRBD1. Germline-derived CDR1 and CDR2 are MNHNS and SASEGT. After removal of 4 bases from V and 3 bases from J, the junction contained 14 bases not matched to a gene. The CDR3 loop spans 18 amino acids. The CDR3 DNA follows: TGTGCCAGCAGTGTGGGGAAAAAGACAGGGGCGGACAATCAGCCCCAGCATTTT. This gives the protein CASSVGKKTGADNQPQHF.

V is TRBV30 and J is TRBJ2-2; 8 nucleotides agree with TRBD1. After removal of 2 bases from V and 4 bases from J, the junction contained 6 bases not matched to a gene. The germline gives CDR1 GTSNPN, CDR2 SVGIG (reference sequence). This CDR3 comprises 15 residues. The CDR3 region is CAWSPRTGITGELFF. The CDR3 DNA reads as TGTGCCTGGAGTCCCCGGACAGGGATCACCGGGGAGCTGTTTTTT.

The gene calls are TRBV7-2 and TRBJ2-2; D perhaps matches TRBD2 (7 bases). Trimming stripped 2 bases from V and 5 bases from J, with 18 bases between. CDR3 size: 17 residues. Germline lookup yields CDR1 SGHTA and CDR2 FQGNSA. The CDR3 sequence is CASSLHSSGGSTGELFF. The CDR3 DNA follows: TGTGCCAGCAGCTTACACAGCTCGGGGGGCAGTACCGGGGAGCTGTTTTTT.

The chain joins TRBV29-1 to TRBJ2-3; tentatively, D is TRBD2 (7 bases). The CDR3 loop spans 16 amino acids. CDR1 is SQVTM, CDR2 ANQGSEA, per germline. Between the trimmed V and J ends, which lost 6 bases and 5 bases, there was a span of 24 bases. The CDR3 protein is CSVTRGAGDQKDTQYF. In DNA, the CDR3 is TGCAGCGTCACCCGGGGGGCGGGAGATCAGAAAGATACGCAGTATTTT.

The chain links TRBV2 to TRBJ1-3; D is unclear. The germline CDR1 and CDR2 sequences are SNHLY and FYNNEI. Trimming shortened V by 3 bases and J by 0 bases, and 6 bases separated the two germline ends. This CDR3 region has 14 residues. CDR3 protein: CASSEVFSGNTIYF. DNA for the CDR3: TGTGCCAGCAGTGAGGTTTTCTCTGGAAACACCATATATTTT.

The V call is TRBV15, the J call TRBJ2-1, with 7 bases aligning to TRBD2. CDR3 length: 15 amino acids. V gave up 0 bases and J gave up 8 bases; unmatched junction bases: 7. CDR1 is LNHNV and CDR2 is YYDKDF in the germline V gene (reference sequence). CDR3 nucleotide sequence: TGTGCCACCAGCAGAGAGGGGAGGGCCTCTTATGAGCAGTTCTTC. Amino acid sequence: CATSREGRASYEQFF.

A few counts support this clone. The CDR3 loop reads CASSEGVWRLHF. In nucleotides, the CDR3 is TGTGCCAGCAGTGAGGGGGTCTGGAGGTTACATTTT. V and J are TRBV6-1 and TRBJ1-5, with D perhaps TRBD1 (5 bases). V shed 3 bases and J shed 16 bases, with 16 bases lying between them. The CDR3 runs to 12 residues. In germline, CDR1 is MNHNS, CDR2 SASEGT.

The chain combines TRBV5-4 with TRBJ2-5; D call uncertain. The CDR3 has 13 amino acids. Deletions cut 3 bases from V and 0 bases from J, with 6 bases between. Germline V gene sequence: CDR1 SGHNT, CDR2 YYREEE (reference sequence). The CDR3 sequence is CASSSGDQETQYF. CDR3 bases: TGTGCCAGCAGCTCGGGCGACCAAGAGACCCAGTACTTC.

The chain uses TRBV7-6 and TRBJ2-1; weak D call: TRBD2 (6 bases). This CDR3 has 12 residues. From germline, CDR1 is SGHVS and CDR2 FNYEAQ. The V and J ends lost 5 bases and 4 bases respectively, with 6 bases between them. The CDR3: CASSGRYNEQFF. CDR3 coding DNA: TGTGCCAGCAGCGGGAGGTACAATGAGCAGTTCTTC.

This clone was observed a single time. The rearrangement uses TRBV28 and TRBJ2-7, with 9 bases aligning to TRBD1. V shed 3 bases, J shed 7 bases, and the junction held 10 bases outside the gene matches. This CDR3 comprises 15 residues. Looked up from germline, CDR1 is MDHEN and CDR2 is SYDVKM. CDR3 nucleotides: TGTGCCAGCAGTTTCCTGAAACAGGGGGCGGAGGAGCAGTACTTC. Its protein is CASSFLKQGAEEQYF.

The chain couples TRBV5-8 to TRBJ2-5, with TRBD2 identical over 12 bases. The CDR3 runs 13 residues. The germline V gene encodes CDR1 SGHTS and CDR2 YDEGEE. The V gene end was trimmed by 4 bases and the J gene end by 9 bases; junction bases not matched to a gene: 4. The CDR3: CASSLTSGRAQYF. CDR3 nucleotides: TGTGCCAGCAGCCTGACTAGCGGGAGAGCCCAGTACTTC.